Below are 11 T cell receptor beta chains sequenced from a single sample in a study of blood T cell repertoires in COVID-19. The protocol was immunoSEQ multiplex PCR, while the TCRdb copy is restricted to in-frame clones and leaves out a portion. The sample holds around 160,000 clones, 78% seen once. The sample was peripheral blood. The receptors shown here come from a woman of 80 years or more with acute or convalescent COVID-19.

This sequence joins TRBV2 and TRBJ2-1; 10 bases are a match to TRBD2. Per the germline V gene, CDR1 is SNHLY and CDR2 is FYNNEI. The CDR3 runs to 15 residues. Trimming took 1 base from V and 9 from J; bases not matched to a gene: 6. The CDR3 is CASSEVLAGAPEQFF. The CDR3 coding sequence is TGTGCCAGCAGTGAAGTCCTAGCGGGAGCTCCTGAGCAGTTCTTC. The entire variable domain, with the rest obtained from reference TRBV2 and TRBJ2-1, is as follows: EPEVTQTPSHQVTQMGQEVILRCVPISNHLYFYWYRQILGQKVEFLVSFYNNEISEKSEIFDDQFSVERPDGSNFTLKIRSTKLEDSAMYFCASSEVLAGAPEQFFGPGTRLTVL.

The chain links TRBV19 to TRBJ2-3; the D gene is possibly TRBD1 (5 bases). This CDR3 comprises 15 residues. Germline CDR1 reads LNHDA; CDR2 reads SQIVND (reference sequence). The V end was cut by 2 bases, the J end by 3 bases, with 12 bases between. CDR3 region: CASSINPRVTDTQYF. The CDR3 nucleotides read TGTGCCAGTAGTATAAACCCCAGGGTTACAGATACGCAGTATTTT.

This clone was counted only a few times. The chain combines TRBV10-2 with TRBJ1-4, with a weak D call TRBD1 (5 bases). V was clipped by 8 bases and J by 9 bases, with 16 bases between them. Germline CDR1 reads WSHSY; CDR2 reads SAAADI. The CDR3 covers 13 residues. This chain's CDR3 is CASSGGTGKKLFF. The CDR3, as DNA: TGCGCCAGCTCAGGAGGGACGGGTAAAAAACTGTTTTTT.

This clone has more than one count but fewer than ten. The chain is built from TRBV10-3 and TRBJ2-7; 8 nucleotides align to TRBD1. After removal of 4 bases from V and 3 bases from J, the junction contained 2 bases not matched to a gene. The CDR3 runs 13 residues. The germline gives CDR1 ENHRY, CDR2 SYGVKD. The CDR3 sequence is CAISVDRGYEQYF. In nucleotides, the CDR3 is TGTGCCATCAGTGTCGACAGGGGCTACGAGCAGTACTTC.

The V call is TRBV3-1 (or the pseudogene TRBV3-2), the J call TRBJ1-2; 7 bases are shared with TRBD1. CDR3 length: 15 residues. The germline gives CDR1 LGHDT, CDR2 YNNKEL (reference sequence). The V gene end was trimmed by 5 bases and the J gene end by 6 bases; junction bases not matched to a gene: 12. This CDR3 is CASSSRQGSVDGYTF. Here the CDR3 DNA reads TGTGCCAGCAGCAGCCGACAGGGCTCAGTAGATGGCTACACCTTC.

The chain is built from TRBV7-9 and TRBJ1-1; D is perhaps TRBD1 (5 bases). Germline lookup yields CDR1 SEHNR and CDR2 FQNEAQ (reference sequence). The CDR3 is 14 amino acids. The V gene lost 5 bases and the J gene lost 0 bases, with 10 bases spanning the gap. DNA of the CDR3: TGTGCCAGCAGCCCGACAGTCATGAACACTGAAGCTTTCTTT. Amino acids: CASSPTVMNTEAFF. Full variable domain (missing parts from reference TRBV7-9 and TRBJ1-1): DTGVSQNPRHKITKRGQNVTFRCDPISEHNRLYWYRQTLGQGPEFLTYFQNEAQLEKSRLLSDRFSAERPKGSFSTLEIQRTEQGDSAMYLCASSPTVMNTEAFFGQGTRLTVV.

V gene TRBV13 combines with J gene TRBJ1-3, with D tentatively TRBD1 (5 bases). CDR1 PRHDT and CDR2 FYEKMQ come from the germline V gene (reference sequence). The CDR3 has 14 residues. The V and J ends lost 6 bases and 4 bases respectively, with 13 bases between them. The CDR3 is CASRDKGSGNTIYF. In DNA form, the CDR3 reads TGTGCCAGCAGGGACAAGGGGTCCGGAAACACCATATATTTT.

The chain employs TRBV18 and TRBJ1-2; a possible D gene is TRBD1 (6 bases). V was cut by 8 bases and J by 5 bases, with 18 bases left in between. The CDR3 consists of 14 residues. CDR1 and CDR2 from the germline V gene are KGHSH and LQKENI. The CDR3 nucleotides read TGTGCCAGCCAGGAGACAGGTCCTGGTTATGGCTACACCTTC. Amino acid sequence: CASQETGPGYGYTF.

The chain is built from TRBV7-2 and TRBJ2-3; 13 bases fit TRBD2. Germline V gene lookup returns CDR1 SGHTA and CDR2 FQGNSA. The CDR3 sequence is 14 residues long. Trimming at V came to 5 bases and at J to 12 bases, leaving 8 bases not matched to a gene. The CDR3, as DNA: TGTGCCAGCAGCCCCGGGACTAGCGGGGCCACCCAGTATTTT. It yields the protein CASSPGTSGATQYF. Combining the CDR3 with reference TRBV7-2 and TRBJ2-3 gives the whole variable domain GAGVSQSPSNKVTEKGKDVELRCDPISGHTALYWYRQSLGQGLEFLIYFQGNSAPDKSGLPSDRFSAERTGGSVSTLTIQRTQQEDSAVYLCASSPGTSGATQYFGPGTRLTVL.

This clone came up a few times. J is TRBJ2-1 and V is TRBV6-6; D gene unclear. The CDR3 has 13 amino acids. V lost 2 bases, J lost 4 bases, and 6 bases lay in between. CDR1 is MNHNY and CDR2 is SVGAGI in the germline V gene (reference sequence). CDR3: CASSYEDYNEQFF. The CDR3 nucleotides read TGTGCCAGCAGTTACGAGGATTACAATGAGCAGTTCTTC.

The chain links TRBV3-1 (or the pseudogene TRBV3-2) to TRBJ1-2, with 7 bases fitting TRBD1. V trimming: 5 bases; J trimming: 8 bases; junction bases outside the gene matches: 8. In germline, CDR1 is LGHDT, CDR2 YNNKEL (reference sequence). The CDR3 runs to 13 residues. In DNA, the CDR3 is TGTGCCAGCAGCACCCGGGACAGTCGCGGCTACACCTTC. It yields the protein CASSTRDSRGYTF.